The rows below give T cell receptor beta chains drawn from one sample of a study of cytomegalovirus exposure and HLA in healthy donors. The method was immunoSEQ multiplex PCR; TCRdb's version includes in-frame clones alone and lacks a portion of them. The sample records 98,000 or so clones, almost 96% being singletons. The sequenced material came from PBMCs. The receptors here all came from a woman under 30 in good health and CMV-seronegative. Both conserved end residues are trimmed from each CDR3. Fields, in order: J gene, V gene, clone size, CDR3 length, CDR3 protein. Where a row states a size, it is once, few, many or the class of an expanded clone; other rows omit it.

j_gene: TRBJ2-5
v_gene: TRBV11-2
abundance: -
len: 10
CDR3aa: ASSYAGETQY

j_gene: TRBJ2-5
v_gene: TRBV6-1
abundance: -
len: 13
CDR3aa: ASSENSGLRRGEY

j_gene: TRBJ2-1
v_gene: TRBV15
abundance: -
len: 12
CDR3aa: ATRFSGAGSAPF

j_gene: TRBJ2-7
v_gene: TRBV28
abundance: -
len: 11
CDR3aa: ATRRRRAGEQY

j_gene: TRBJ1-1
v_gene: TRBV5-1
abundance: -
len: 10
CDR3aa: ASREDSPEAF

j_gene: TRBJ1-4
v_gene: TRBV28
abundance: once
len: 11
CDR3aa: ASSAGGVEKLF

j_gene: TRBJ1-1
v_gene: TRBV5-1
abundance: -
len: 12
CDR3aa: ASSFGMTGTEAF

j_gene: TRBJ2-7
v_gene: TRBV5-1
abundance: -
len: 12
CDR3aa: ASSLGQGSYEQY

j_gene: TRBJ2-1
v_gene: TRBV11-2
abundance: -
len: 13
CDR3aa: ASSPGTGNNNEQF

j_gene: TRBJ1-3
v_gene: TRBV9
abundance: -
len: 14
CDR3aa: ASSVTPGGSGNTIY

j_gene: TRBJ2-7
v_gene: TRBV7-6
abundance: -
len: 13
CDR3aa: ASSLGPSGGREQY

j_gene: TRBJ2-7
v_gene: TRBV5-1
abundance: -
len: 15
CDR3aa: ASSLLSGTGISYEQY

j_gene: TRBJ2-7
v_gene: TRBV6-4
abundance: -
len: 16
CDR3aa: ASSDVTSGGFISYEQY

j_gene: TRBJ2-5
v_gene: TRBV25-1
abundance: -
len: 10
CDR3aa: ASSAGQETQY

j_gene: TRBJ1-2
v_gene: TRBV5-6
abundance: -
len: 12
CDR3aa: ASRDWDRAFFYT

j_gene: TRBJ1-2
v_gene: TRBV19
abundance: -
len: 16
CDR3aa: ASSPWDRGARADYGYT

j_gene: TRBJ1-3
v_gene: TRBV7-8
abundance: -
len: 12
CDR3aa: ASSSETSGNTIY

j_gene: TRBJ2-7
v_gene: TRBV4-1
abundance: -
len: 12
CDR3aa: ASRPILRGPEQY

j_gene: TRBJ2-3
v_gene: TRBV28
abundance: -
len: 12
CDR3aa: ASSLVGITDTQY

j_gene: TRBJ2-3
v_gene: TRBV4-2
abundance: -
len: 13
CDR3aa: ASSLQGGPTDTQY